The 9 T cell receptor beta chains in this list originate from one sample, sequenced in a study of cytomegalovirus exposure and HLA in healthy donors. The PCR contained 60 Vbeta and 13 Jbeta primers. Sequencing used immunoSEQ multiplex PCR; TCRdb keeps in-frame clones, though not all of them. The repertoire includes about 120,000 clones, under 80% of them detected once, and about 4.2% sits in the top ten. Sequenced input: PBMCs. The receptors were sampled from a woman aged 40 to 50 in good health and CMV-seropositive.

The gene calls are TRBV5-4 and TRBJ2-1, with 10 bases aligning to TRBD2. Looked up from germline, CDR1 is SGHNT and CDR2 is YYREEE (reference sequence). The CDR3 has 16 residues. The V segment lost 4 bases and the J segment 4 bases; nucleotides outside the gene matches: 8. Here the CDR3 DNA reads TGTGCCAGCAGCCCGTTAGCGGGGGGTACTTACAATGAGCAGTTCTTC. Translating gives CASSPLAGGTYNEQFF.

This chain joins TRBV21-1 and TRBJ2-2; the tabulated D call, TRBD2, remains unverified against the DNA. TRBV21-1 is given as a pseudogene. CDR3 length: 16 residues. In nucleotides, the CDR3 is TGTGCCAGCAGCAAAGTAAACGGGAGCGACACCGGGGAGCTGTTTTTT. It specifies CASSKVNGSDTGELFF.

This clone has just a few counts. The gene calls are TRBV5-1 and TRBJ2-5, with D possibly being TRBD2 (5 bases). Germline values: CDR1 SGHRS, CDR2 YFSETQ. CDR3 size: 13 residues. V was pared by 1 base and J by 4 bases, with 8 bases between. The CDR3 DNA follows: TGCGCCAGCAGCTTGACGGGAATAGAGACCCAGTACTTC. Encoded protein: CASSLTGIETQYF.

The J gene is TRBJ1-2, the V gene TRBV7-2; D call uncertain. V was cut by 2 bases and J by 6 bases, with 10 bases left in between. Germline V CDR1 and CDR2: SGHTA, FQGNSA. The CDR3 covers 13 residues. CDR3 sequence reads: CASSLSREDGYTF. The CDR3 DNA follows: TGTGCCAGCAGCTTATCTCGGGAGGATGGCTACACCTTC.

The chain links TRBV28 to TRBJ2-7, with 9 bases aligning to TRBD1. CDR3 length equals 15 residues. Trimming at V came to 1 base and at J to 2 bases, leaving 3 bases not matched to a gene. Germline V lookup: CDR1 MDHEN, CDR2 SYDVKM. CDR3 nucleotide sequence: TGTGCCAGCAGTTTATTGGGGACAGGGCCCTACGAGCAGTACTTC. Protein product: CASSLLGTGPYEQYF.

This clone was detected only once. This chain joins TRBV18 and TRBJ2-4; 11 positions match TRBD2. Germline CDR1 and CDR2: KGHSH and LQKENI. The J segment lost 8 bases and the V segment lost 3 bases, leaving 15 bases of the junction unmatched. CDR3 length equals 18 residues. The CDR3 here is CASSPSDGLAGRGDIQYF. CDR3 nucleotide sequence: TGTGCCAGCTCACCCTCCGATGGACTAGCGGGTAGGGGTGACATTCAGTACTTC.

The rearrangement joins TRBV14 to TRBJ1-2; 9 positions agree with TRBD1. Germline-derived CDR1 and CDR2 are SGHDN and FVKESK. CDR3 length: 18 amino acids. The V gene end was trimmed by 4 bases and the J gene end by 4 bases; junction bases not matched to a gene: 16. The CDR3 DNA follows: TGTGCCAGCAGCCCTACCACAGGGGGCGCCTCCCATGTCTATGGCTACACCTTC. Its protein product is CASSPTTGGASHVYGYTF.

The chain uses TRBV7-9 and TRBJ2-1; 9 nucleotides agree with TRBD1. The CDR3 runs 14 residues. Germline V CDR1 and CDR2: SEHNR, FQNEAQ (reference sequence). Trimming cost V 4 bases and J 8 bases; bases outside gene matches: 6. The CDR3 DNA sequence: TGTGCCAGCAGCTCACTACAGGGGGCCCATGAGCAGTTCTTC. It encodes CASSSLQGAHEQFF.

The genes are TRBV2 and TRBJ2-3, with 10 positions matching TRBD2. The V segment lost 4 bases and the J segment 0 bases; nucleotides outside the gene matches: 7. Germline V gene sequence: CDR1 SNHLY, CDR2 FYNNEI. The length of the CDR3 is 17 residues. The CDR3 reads CASSVGLAGESTDTQYF. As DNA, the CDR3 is TGTGCCAGCAGTGTGGGGCTAGCGGGGGAAAGCACAGATACGCAGTATTTT.